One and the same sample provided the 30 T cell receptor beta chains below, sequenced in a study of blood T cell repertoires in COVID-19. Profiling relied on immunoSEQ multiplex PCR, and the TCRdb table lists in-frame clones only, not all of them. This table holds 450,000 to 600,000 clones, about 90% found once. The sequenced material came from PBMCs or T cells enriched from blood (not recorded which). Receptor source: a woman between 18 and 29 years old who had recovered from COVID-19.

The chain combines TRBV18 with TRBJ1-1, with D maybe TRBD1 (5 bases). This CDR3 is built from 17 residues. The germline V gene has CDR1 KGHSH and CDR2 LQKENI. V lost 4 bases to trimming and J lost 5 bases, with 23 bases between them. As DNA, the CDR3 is TGTGCCAGCTCACTTACGGGGTCCCTCATCCGGGGGACTGAAGCTTTCTTT. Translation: CASSLTGSLIRGTEAFF.

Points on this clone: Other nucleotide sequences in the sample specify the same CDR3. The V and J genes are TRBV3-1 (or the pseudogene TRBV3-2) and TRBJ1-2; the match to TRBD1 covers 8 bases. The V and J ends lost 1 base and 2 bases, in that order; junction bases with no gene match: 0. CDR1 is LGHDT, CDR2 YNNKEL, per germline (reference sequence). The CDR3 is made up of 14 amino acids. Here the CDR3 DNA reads TGTGCCAGCAGCCAAGGACAGGGGAACTATGGCTACACCTTC. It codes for CASSQGQGNYGYTF.

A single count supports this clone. The CDR3 bases are TGTGCCAGCAGCTTACAGGGGCCGCACTATGGCTACACCTTC. Translated, it gives CASSLQGPHYGYTF. The J gene is TRBJ1-2, the V gene TRBV7-9, with D perhaps TRBD1 (6 bases). Germline V CDR1 and CDR2: SEHNR, FQNEAQ (reference sequence). V was pared by 2 bases and J by 3 bases, with 10 bases between. The CDR3 runs to 14 residues.

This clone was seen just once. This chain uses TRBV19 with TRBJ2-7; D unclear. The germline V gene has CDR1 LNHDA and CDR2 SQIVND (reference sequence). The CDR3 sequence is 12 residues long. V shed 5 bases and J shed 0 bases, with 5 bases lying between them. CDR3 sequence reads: CASSGNSYEQYF. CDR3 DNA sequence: TGTGCCAGTAGTGGCAACTCCTACGAGCAGTACTTC.

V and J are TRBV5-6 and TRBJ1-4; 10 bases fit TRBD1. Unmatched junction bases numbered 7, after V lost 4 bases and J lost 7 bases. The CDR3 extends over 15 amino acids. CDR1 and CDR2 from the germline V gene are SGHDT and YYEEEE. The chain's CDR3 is CASSPGTGVSEKLFF. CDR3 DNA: TGTGCCAGCAGCCCGGGGACAGGGGTCAGTGAAAAACTGTTTTTT. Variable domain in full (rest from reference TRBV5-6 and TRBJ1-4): DAGVTQSPTHLIKTRGQQVTLRCSPKSGHDTVSWYQQALGQGPQFIFQYYEEEERQRGNFPDRFSGHQFPNYSSELNVNALLLGDSALYLCASSPGTGVSEKLFFGSGTQLSVL.

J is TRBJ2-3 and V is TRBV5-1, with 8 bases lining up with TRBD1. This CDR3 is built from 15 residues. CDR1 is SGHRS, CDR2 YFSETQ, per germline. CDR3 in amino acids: CASAGTGYSADTQYF. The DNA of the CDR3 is TGCGCATCCGCCGGGACAGGTTATAGTGCAGATACGCAGTATTTT.

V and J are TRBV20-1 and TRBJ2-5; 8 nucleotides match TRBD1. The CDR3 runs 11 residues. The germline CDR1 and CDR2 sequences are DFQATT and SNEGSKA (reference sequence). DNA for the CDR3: TGCGGGGGACAGGTCCAAGAGACCCAGTACTTC. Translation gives CGGQVQETQYF.

The CDR3 coding sequence is TGTGCCAGCACCCCCCTTTCAGGGACAAATTCACCCCTCCACTTT. It is translated as CASTPLSGTNSPLHF. The chain is built from TRBV6-5 and TRBJ1-6; D might be TRBD1 (6 bases). The length of the CDR3 is 15 residues. The V gene's germline CDR1 is MNHEY and CDR2 SVGAGI. V dropped 7 bases and J dropped 7 bases, with 17 bases sitting between them.

The CDR3: CASSLPGGGTEAFF. The CDR3 DNA reads TGCGCCAGCAGCCTTCCGGGAGGAGGCACTGAAGCTTTCTTT. The chain links TRBV4-1 to TRBJ1-1; D gene uncertain. In germline, CDR1 is MGHRA, CDR2 YSYEKL. V was cut by 4 bases and J by 4 bases, with 13 bases left in between. The CDR3 consists of 14 residues.

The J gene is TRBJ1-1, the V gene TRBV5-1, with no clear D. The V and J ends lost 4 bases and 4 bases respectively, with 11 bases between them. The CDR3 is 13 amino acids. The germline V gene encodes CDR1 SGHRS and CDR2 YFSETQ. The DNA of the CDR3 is TGCGCCAGCAGCCGAGCCGTATTCACTGAAGCTTTCTTT. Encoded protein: CASSRAVFTEAFF. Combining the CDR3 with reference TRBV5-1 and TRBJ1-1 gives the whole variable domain KAGVTQTPRYLIKTRGQQVTLSCSPISGHRSVSWYQQTPGQGLQFLFEYFSETQRNKGNFPGRFSGRQFSNSRSEMNVSTLELGDSALYLCASSRAVFTEAFFGQGTRLTVV.

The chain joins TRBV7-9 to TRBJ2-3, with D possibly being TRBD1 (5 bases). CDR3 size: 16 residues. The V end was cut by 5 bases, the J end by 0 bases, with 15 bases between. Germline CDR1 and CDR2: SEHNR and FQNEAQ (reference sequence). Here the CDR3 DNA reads TGTGCCAGCAGCCCCCAGGGAAGGGCTAGCACAGATACGCAGTATTTT. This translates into CASSPQGRASTDTQYF.

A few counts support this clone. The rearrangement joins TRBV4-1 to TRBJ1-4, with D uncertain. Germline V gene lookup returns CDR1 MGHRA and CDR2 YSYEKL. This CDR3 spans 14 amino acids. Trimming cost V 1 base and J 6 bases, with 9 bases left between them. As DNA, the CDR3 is TGCGCCAGCAGCCAAGGAAGGAGTGATGAAAAACTGTTTTTT. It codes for CASSQGRSDEKLFF.

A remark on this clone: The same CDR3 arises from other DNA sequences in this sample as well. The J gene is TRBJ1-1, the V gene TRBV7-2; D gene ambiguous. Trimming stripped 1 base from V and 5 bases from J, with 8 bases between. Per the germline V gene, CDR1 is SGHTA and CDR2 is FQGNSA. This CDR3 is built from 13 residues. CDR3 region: CASSLGAGTEAFF. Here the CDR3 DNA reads TGTGCCAGCAGCTTAGGGGCGGGGACTGAAGCTTTCTTT.

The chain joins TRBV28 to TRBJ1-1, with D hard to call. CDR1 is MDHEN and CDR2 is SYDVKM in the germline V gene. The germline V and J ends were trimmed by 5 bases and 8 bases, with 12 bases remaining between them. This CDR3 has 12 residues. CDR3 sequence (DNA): TGTGCCAGCAGTGGCTTAGCAGAGGAAGCTTTCTTT. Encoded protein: CASSGLAEEAFF.

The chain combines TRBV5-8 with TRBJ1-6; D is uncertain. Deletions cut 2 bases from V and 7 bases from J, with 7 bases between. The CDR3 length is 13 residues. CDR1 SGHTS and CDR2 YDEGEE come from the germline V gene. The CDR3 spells CASSLAPNSPLHF. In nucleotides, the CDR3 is TGTGCCAGCAGCTTAGCGCCCAATTCACCCCTCCACTTT.

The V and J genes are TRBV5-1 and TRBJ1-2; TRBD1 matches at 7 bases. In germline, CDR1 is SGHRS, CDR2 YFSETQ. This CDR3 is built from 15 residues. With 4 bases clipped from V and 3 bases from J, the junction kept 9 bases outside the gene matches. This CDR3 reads CASSPPGQSYYGYTF. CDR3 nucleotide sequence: TGCGCCAGCAGCCCGCCGGGACAGTCGTACTATGGCTACACCTTC.

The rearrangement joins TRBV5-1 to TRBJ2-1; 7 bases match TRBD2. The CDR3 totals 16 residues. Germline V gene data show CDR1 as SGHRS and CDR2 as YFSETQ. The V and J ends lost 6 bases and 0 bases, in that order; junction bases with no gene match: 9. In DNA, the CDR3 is TGCGCCAGCACCCCGGGGGGTTTAAGCTCCTACAATGAGCAGTTCTTC. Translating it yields CASTPGGLSSYNEQFF. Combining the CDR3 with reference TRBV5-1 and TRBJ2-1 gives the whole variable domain KAGVTQTPRYLIKTRGQQVTLSCSPISGHRSVSWYQQTPGQGLQFLFEYFSETQRNKGNFPGRFSGRQFSNSRSEMNVSTLELGDSALYLCASTPGGLSSYNEQFFGPGTRLTVL.

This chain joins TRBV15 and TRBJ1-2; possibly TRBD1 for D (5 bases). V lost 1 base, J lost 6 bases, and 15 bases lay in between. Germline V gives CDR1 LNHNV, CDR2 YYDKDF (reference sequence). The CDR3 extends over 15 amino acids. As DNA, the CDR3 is TGTGCCACCAGCAGAGGAGTGGGGGGGAGCGATGGCTACACCTTC. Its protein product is CATSRGVGGSDGYTF.

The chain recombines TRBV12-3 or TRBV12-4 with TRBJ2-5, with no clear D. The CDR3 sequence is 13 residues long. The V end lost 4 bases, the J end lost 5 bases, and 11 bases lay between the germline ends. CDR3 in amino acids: CASSSSLQETQYF. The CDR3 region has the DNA TGTGCCAGCAGTTCCTCCTTGCAGGAGACCCAGTACTTC.

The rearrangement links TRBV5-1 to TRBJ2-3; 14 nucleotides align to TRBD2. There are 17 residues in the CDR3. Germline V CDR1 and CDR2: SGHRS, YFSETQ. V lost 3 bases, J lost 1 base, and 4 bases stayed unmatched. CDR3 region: CASSSGGLAGGTDTQYF. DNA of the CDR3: TGCGCCAGCAGCTCCGGGGGACTAGCGGGGGGCACAGATACGCAGTATTTT.

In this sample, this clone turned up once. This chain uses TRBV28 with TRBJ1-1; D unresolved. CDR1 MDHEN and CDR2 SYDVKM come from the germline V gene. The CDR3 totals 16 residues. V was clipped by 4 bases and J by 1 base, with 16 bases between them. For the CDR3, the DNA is TGTGCCAGCAGTTCGCGGATGAAAAAGCGGAACACTGAAGCTTTCTTT. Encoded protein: CASSSRMKKRNTEAFF.

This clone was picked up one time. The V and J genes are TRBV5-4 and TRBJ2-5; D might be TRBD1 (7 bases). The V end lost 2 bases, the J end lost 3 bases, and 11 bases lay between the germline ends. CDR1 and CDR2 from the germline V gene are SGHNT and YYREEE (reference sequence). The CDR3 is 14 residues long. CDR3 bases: TGTGCCAGCAGCTTTGCAGGGGGGAAAGAGACCCAGTACTTC. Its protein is CASSFAGGKETQYF.

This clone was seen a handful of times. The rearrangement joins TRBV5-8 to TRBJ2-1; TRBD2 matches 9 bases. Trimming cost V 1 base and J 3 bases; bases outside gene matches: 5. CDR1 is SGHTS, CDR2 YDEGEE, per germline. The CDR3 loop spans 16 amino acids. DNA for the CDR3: TGTGCCAGCAGCTTGTGGGGTAGCGGGGGCTACAATGAGCAGTTCTTC. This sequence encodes CASSLWGSGGYNEQFF.

The CDR3 nucleotides are TGCGCCACCAAGAAGGGGTTCGCGGATTCACCCCTCCACTTT. Translating gives CATKKGFADSPLHF. This rearrangement joins TRBV5-1 to TRBJ1-6; weak D call: TRBD1 (5 bases). Trimming shortened V by 9 bases and J by 8 bases, and 18 bases separated the two germline ends. The CDR3 length is 14 residues. Germline loops: CDR1 SGHRS, CDR2 YFSETQ.

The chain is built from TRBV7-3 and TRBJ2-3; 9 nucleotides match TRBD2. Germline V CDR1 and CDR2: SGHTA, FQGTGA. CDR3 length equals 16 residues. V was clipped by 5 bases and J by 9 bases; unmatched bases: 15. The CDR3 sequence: CASSGGPAGGPGTQYF. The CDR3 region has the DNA TGTGCCAGCAGCGGCGGTCCAGCGGGGGGTCCGGGAACGCAGTATTTT.

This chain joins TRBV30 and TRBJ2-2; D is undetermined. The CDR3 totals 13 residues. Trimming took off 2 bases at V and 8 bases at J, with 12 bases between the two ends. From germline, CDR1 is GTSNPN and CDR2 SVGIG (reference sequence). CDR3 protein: CAWSSLPEGELFF. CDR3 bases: TGTGCCTGGAGTAGCCTCCCCGAGGGGGAGCTGTTTTTT.

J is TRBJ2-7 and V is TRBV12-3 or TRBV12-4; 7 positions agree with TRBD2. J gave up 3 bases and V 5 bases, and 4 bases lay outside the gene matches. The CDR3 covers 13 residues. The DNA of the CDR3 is TGTGCCAGCAGTCCCTCGGGGGGCTACGAGCAGTACTTC. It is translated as CASSPSGGYEQYF.

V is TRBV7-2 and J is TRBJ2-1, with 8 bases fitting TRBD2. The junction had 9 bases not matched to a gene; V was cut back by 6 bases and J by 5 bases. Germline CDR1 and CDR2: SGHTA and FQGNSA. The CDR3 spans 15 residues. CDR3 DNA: TGTGCCAGCAGTTCTCGGGGGGGCAGTAACAATGAGCAGTTCTTC. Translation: CASSSRGGSNNEQFF.

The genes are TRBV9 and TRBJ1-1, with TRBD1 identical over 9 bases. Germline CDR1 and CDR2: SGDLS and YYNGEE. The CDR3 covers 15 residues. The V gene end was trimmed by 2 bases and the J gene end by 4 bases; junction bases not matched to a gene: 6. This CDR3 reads CASSVTGGEATEAFF. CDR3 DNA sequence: TGTGCCAGCAGCGTTACAGGGGGCGAGGCCACTGAAGCTTTCTTT.

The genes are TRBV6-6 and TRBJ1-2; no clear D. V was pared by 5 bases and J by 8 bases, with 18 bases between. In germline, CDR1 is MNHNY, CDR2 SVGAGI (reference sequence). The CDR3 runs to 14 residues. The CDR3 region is CASSPTVDQRGYTF. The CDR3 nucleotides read TGTGCCAGCAGTCCTACGGTCGACCAGAGGGGCTACACCTTC.